Below, 29 T cell receptor beta chains from the same sample are listed, as sequenced in a study of T cell clonality in common variable immunodeficiency. Generated by immunoSEQ multiplex PCR, the TCRdb table keeps only in-frame clones and is missing some. The profile covers tens of thousands of clones, none occurring a single time. The specimen sequenced was peripheral blood mononuclear cells. These receptors came from a person aged 18 to 75 in good health.

This clone was counted at least ten times. The read ends 3 residues early relative to the CDR3; the germline J gene fills the gap. This chain joins TRBV10-1 and TRBJ2-2; D possibly corresponds to TRBD1 (6 bases). The germline V gene encodes CDR1 WNHNN and CDR2 SYGVQD (reference sequence). The CDR3 runs 15 residues. V gave up 2 bases and J gave up 4 bases, with 11 bases separating them. CDR3 region: CASSEQGLTTGELFF. The part of the CDR3 DNA that was read is TGCGCCAGCAGTGAGCAGGGGTTGACCACCGGGGAG.

This clone was counted many times. Read data end 3 residues before the CDR3 end; the end is taken from the germline J gene. The chain couples TRBV20-1 to TRBJ1-1, with TRBD1 matching over 12 bases. The CDR3 sequence is 14 residues long. V shed 6 bases and J 5 bases; nucleotides not matched to a gene: 7. Germline lookup yields CDR1 DFQATT and CDR2 SNEGSKA (reference sequence). Incomplete CDR3 DNA: TGCAGTGCGCCCGGGGACAGGGGGCGAACTGAA. Its translation: CSAPGDRGRTE. The whole CDR3 is CSAPGDRGRTEAFF.

This clone has ten or more counts. CDR3 region: CAWSEGILVSYTF. Partial CDR3 DNA: TGTGCCTGGAGTGAGGGTATCTTGGTAAGC. The chain combines TRBV30 with TRBJ1-2; D is unresolved. The DNA ends 3 residues before the CDR3 does, and the rest of the CDR3 is filled in from the germline J gene. The germline gives CDR1 GTSNPN, CDR2 SVGIG (reference sequence). CDR3 length equals 13 residues.

This clone was seen many times. The CDR3 protein is CATSGERGVGYEQYF. The covered CDR3 bases are TGTGCCACCAGCGGCGAGCGGGGGGTCGGGTACGAG. The chain couples TRBV15 to TRBJ2-7; TRBD2 aligns across 9 bases. The missing CDR3 end, 3 residues past where the read stops, is filled in from the germline J gene. This CDR3 is built from 15 residues. The V segment lost 5 bases and the J segment 4 bases; nucleotides outside the gene matches: 9. Germline V CDR1 and CDR2: LNHNV, YYDKDF (reference sequence).

This clone was counted ten times or more. The missing CDR3 end, 3 residues past where the read stops, is filled in from the germline J gene. The chain carries TRBV12-5 and TRBJ1-2, with TRBD1 identical over 8 bases. This CDR3 is built from 14 residues. The germline gives CDR1 LGHNT, CDR2 FRNRAP. V trimming: 2 bases; J trimming: 2 bases; junction bases outside the gene matches: 1. The CDR3 DNA, read in part, is TGTGCTAGTGGTTTGACAGGGGGAAACTATGGC. It translates to CASGLTGGNYG. The complete CDR3 protein is CASGLTGGNYGYTF.

This clone was observed at least ten times. The CDR3 end lies 3 residues beyond the end of the read and is filled in from the germline J gene. The chain couples TRBV30 to TRBJ2-5; 10 nucleotides align to TRBD2. Germline V gene lookup returns CDR1 GTSNPN and CDR2 SVGIG (reference sequence). After removal of 3 bases from V and 4 bases from J, the junction contained 2 bases not matched to a gene. This CDR3 spans 13 amino acids. Incomplete CDR3 DNA: TGTGCCTGGAGGCTAGCGGGGGTAGAGACC. Translating it yields CAWRLAGVET. The CDR3, in full, reads CAWRLAGVETQYF.

This clone was seen ten or more times. The read halts 3 residues ahead of the CDR3 end, with the missing end drawn from the germline J gene. The chain combines TRBV19 with TRBJ2-5, with TRBD1 as a possible D gene (5 bases). The CDR3 consists of 13 residues. Deletions cut 3 bases from V and 5 bases from J, with 10 bases between. CDR1 and CDR2 (germline): LNHDA, SQIVND (reference sequence). The covered CDR3 bases are TGTGCCAGTAGTATCGATGGGGCGGAGACC. Translating it yields CASSIDGAET. The CDR3 in full is CASSIDGAETQYF.

This clone was picked up many times. Read coverage stops 3 residues before the CDR3 terminus; the germline J gene supplies the remainder. The V call is TRBV2, the J call TRBJ2-3; 7 positions match TRBD2. The CDR3 extends over 13 amino acids. The V gene's germline CDR1 is SNHLY and CDR2 FYNNEI. The DNA read from the CDR3 is TGTGCCAGCAAGGCGGGAGCTCAGGAAACG. Translated, it gives CASKAGAQET. The complete CDR3 reads CASKAGAQETQYF.

In this sample, this clone turned up many times. Coverage ceases 3 residues before the CDR3 finishes, and the germline J gene fills in the end. The V and J genes are TRBV14 and TRBJ2-3; D is ambiguous. Per the germline V gene, CDR1 is SGHDN and CDR2 is FVKESK. V dropped 2 bases and J dropped 2 bases, with 11 bases sitting between them. The length of the CDR3 is 15 residues. The CDR3 bases that were read are TGTGCCAGCAGCCAAAGGATTGGGCTCACAGATACG. It translates to CASSQRIGLTDT. Given in full, the CDR3 is CASSQRIGLTDTQYF.

This clone was detected many times. The read terminates 3 residues before the CDR3 end, so the remaining end is supplied by the germline J gene. This chain connects TRBV7-3 to TRBJ2-1, with 10 positions matching TRBD1. CDR3 length equals 16 residues. Germline V gene data show CDR1 as SGHTA and CDR2 as FQGTGA. V was clipped by 6 bases and J by 7 bases; unmatched bases: 12. The CDR3 bases that were read are TGTGCCAGCAGGTATCCGGGACAGGGGAGGGTGAATGAG. Translated: CASRYPGQGRVNE. In full, the CDR3 is CASRYPGQGRVNEQFF.

Many counts were recorded for this clone. The DNA ends 3 residues before the CDR3 does, and the rest of the CDR3 is filled in from the germline J gene. The chain is built from TRBV2 and TRBJ2-5; 10 positions agree with TRBD2. Losses at the gene ends were 9 bases for V and 5 bases for J; bases not matched to a gene: 9. The CDR3 loop spans 14 amino acids. The germline gives CDR1 SNHLY, CDR2 FYNNEI. The sequenced part of the CDR3 DNA is TGTGCCAGTAGCATACTAGCGGGATTGGAGACC. Protein sequence: CASSILAGLET. The CDR3 in its entirety is CASSILAGLETQYF.

This clone was counted a few times. The read stops 3 residues short of the end of the CDR3; the missing end is completed from the germline J gene. This sequence joins TRBV30 and TRBJ1-2; TRBD1 might be the D (5 bases). In germline, CDR1 is GTSNPN, CDR2 SVGIG (reference sequence). The CDR3 length is 15 residues. The sequenced part of the CDR3 DNA is TGTGCCTGGAAGGGGAACCTGGGTCACACAGATACC. Translated: CAWKGNLGHTDT. The whole CDR3 sequence reads CAWKGNLGHTDTYTF.

This clone has at least ten counts. The read halts 3 residues ahead of the CDR3 end, with the missing end drawn from the germline J gene. The gene calls are TRBV2 and TRBJ1-1; weak D call: TRBD1 (5 bases). V shed 5 bases and J shed 6 bases, with 10 bases lying between them. This CDR3 has 12 residues. Germline-derived CDR1 and CDR2 are SNHLY and FYNNEI. The CDR3 bases that were read are TGTGCCAGCAGTACAGCGGGGGCTGAA. Translated: CASSTAGAE. The CDR3 in its entirety is CASSTAGAEAFF.

In its sample, this clone was seen many times. Coverage ceases 3 residues before the CDR3 finishes, and the germline J gene fills in the end. The chain joins TRBV20-1 to TRBJ2-2; D unclear. V was pared by 5 bases and J by 8 bases, with 9 bases between. Germline lookup yields CDR1 DFQATT and CDR2 SNEGSKA (reference sequence). The CDR3 is made up of 11 amino acids. Partial CDR3 DNA: TGCAGTGCTTTCAACCGGGGGGAG. It codes for CSAFNRGE. The full CDR3 reads CSAFNRGELFF.

This clone was counted many times. The DNA ends 3 residues before the CDR3 does, and the rest of the CDR3 is filled in from the germline J gene. Other nucleotide sequences from this sample produce the same CDR3. The chain combines TRBV19 with TRBJ1-5; TRBD1 might be the D (5 bases). The CDR3 is 12 amino acids. Trimming removed 6 bases at V and 6 bases at J, with 9 bases between. In germline, CDR1 is LNHDA, CDR2 SQIVND (reference sequence). The DNA read from the CDR3 is TGTGCCAGTAGGCGGGGCAGTCAGCCC. Its translation is CASRRGSQP. The whole CDR3 protein is CASRRGSQPQHF.

This clone was seen many times. The read finishes 3 residues shy of the CDR3 end, and the germline J gene is used to complete it. V gene TRBV30 combines with J gene TRBJ2-7, with 10 nucleotides matching TRBD2. J gave up 1 base and V 3 bases, and 6 bases lay outside the gene matches. Germline lookup yields CDR1 GTSNPN and CDR2 SVGIG (reference sequence). CDR3 length: 15 residues. CDR3: CAWRGLAGVSYEQYF. The DNA read from the CDR3 is TGTGCCTGGAGGGGCCTAGCGGGAGTTTCCTACGAG.

In its sample, this clone was seen many times. The read ends 3 residues shy of where the CDR3 ends; the end is completed using the germline J gene. The chain couples TRBV14 to TRBJ1-1; D is uncertain. This CDR3 region has 13 residues. CDR1 is SGHDN, CDR2 FVKESK, per germline. Trimming cost V 4 bases and J 7 bases, with 13 bases left between them. CDR3 bases read: TGTGCCAGCAGCCTCGGAGGGTTTGATGAA. Residues: CASSLGGFDE. The CDR3 as a whole reads CASSLGGFDEAFF.

This clone was counted many times. With the read ending 3 residues before the CDR3 end, the germline J gene is used to fill in that end. J is TRBJ2-1 and V is TRBV5-1, with D possibly being TRBD1 (5 bases). V was clipped by 7 bases and J by 3 bases, with 17 bases between them. CDR1 and CDR2 (germline): SGHRS, YFSETQ. The CDR3 loop spans 15 amino acids. The part of the CDR3 DNA that was read is TGCGCCAGCCGAATGACAGCTTCCCTCTACAATGAG. This gives the protein CASRMTASLYNE. The CDR3 as a whole reads CASRMTASLYNEQFF.

In this sample, this clone turned up many times. This CDR3 is CASSPDRGGSPLHF. CDR3 DNA (partial): TGTGCCAGCTCACCGGACAGGGGCGGATCACCC. The V gene is TRBV18, the J gene TRBJ1-6, with 9 bases matching TRBD1. The read falls 3 residues short of the CDR3 end, and the missing part is taken from the germline J gene. Losses at the gene ends were 3 bases for V and 10 bases for J; bases not matched to a gene: 4. This CDR3 region has 14 residues. Looked up from germline, CDR1 is KGHSH and CDR2 is LQKENI. The whole variable domain, remainder taken from reference TRBV18 and TRBJ1-6, is NAGVMQNPRHLVRRRGQEARLRCSPMKGHSHVYWYRQLPEEGLKFMVYLQKENIIDESGMPKERFSAEFPKEGPSILRIQQVVRGDSAAYFCASSPDRGGSPLHFGNGTRLTVT.

This clone was found many times. The sequence runs out 3 residues before the end of the CDR3; the remainder is reconstructed from the germline J gene. The chain has TRBV5-1 and TRBJ2-5; 12 nucleotides align to TRBD2. The CDR3 is 17 residues long. CDR1 SGHRS and CDR2 YFSETQ come from the germline V gene. V dropped 0 bases and J dropped 3; count of bases not matched to a gene: 6. The CDR3 sequence: CASSLGRLAGAEETQYF. Incomplete CDR3 DNA: TGCGCCAGCAGCTTGGGTCGACTAGCGGGAGCCGAAGAGACC.

This clone was observed many times. The read terminates 3 residues ahead of where the CDR3 ends, so the germline J gene completes it. The rearrangement links TRBV30 to TRBJ2-2; no reliable D call. This CDR3 has 14 amino acids. The germline V gene encodes CDR1 GTSNPN and CDR2 SVGIG (reference sequence). The sequenced CDR3 bases are TGTGCCTGGAGGACTGGCGGCCTTAATGAAAAG. Its translation is CAWRTGGLNEK. The complete CDR3 sequence is CAWRTGGLNEKLFF. Looking up the rest from reference TRBV30 and TRBJ2-2 gives the full variable domain: SQTIHQWPATLVQPVGSPLSLECTVEGTSNPNLYWYRQAAGRGLQLLFYSVGIGQISSEVPQNLSASRPQDRQFILSSKKLLLSDSGFYLCAWRTGGLNEKLFFGEGSRLTVL.

This clone has at least ten counts. The CDR3 goes on 3 residues after the read ends, and that part is filled in from the germline J gene. This chain connects TRBV5-1 to TRBJ1-4; tentatively, D is TRBD1 (6 bases). CDR3 length equals 16 residues. Germline V gives CDR1 SGHRS, CDR2 YFSETQ. V shed 4 bases and J shed 0 bases, with 13 bases lying between them. This chain's CDR3 is CASSTTGIATNEKLFF. Partial CDR3 DNA: TGCGCCAGCAGCACAACAGGGATTGCAACTAATGAAAAA.

This clone was counted ten times or more. The read ends 3 residues early relative to the CDR3; the germline J gene fills the gap. This rearrangement joins TRBV5-1 to TRBJ1-1; D is unresolved. The V end lost 2 bases, the J end lost 4 bases, and 9 bases lay between the germline ends. The CDR3 contains 13 residues. Germline CDR1 is SGHRS and CDR2 is YFSETQ. The sequenced part of the CDR3 DNA is TGCGCCAGCAGCTTTAGCACGGGCACTGAA. Protein sequence: CASSFSTGTE. The CDR3 in full is CASSFSTGTEAFF.

As concerns this clone: From the germline J gene comes the end of the CDR3, since the read stops 3 residues before it. This rearrangement joins TRBV2 to TRBJ2-7; 14 positions agree with TRBD2. CDR3 size: 16 residues. V lost 6 bases, J lost 5 bases, and 9 bases stayed unmatched. Germline values: CDR1 SNHLY, CDR2 FYNNEI. The CDR3 sequence is CASSPGLAGGKDEQYF. The CDR3 DNA, read in part, is TGTGCCAGCAGCCCCGGACTAGCGGGGGGCAAGGACGAG. Combining the CDR3 with reference TRBV2 and TRBJ2-7 gives the whole variable domain EPEVTQTPSHQVTQMGQEVILRCVPISNHLYFYWYRQILGQKVEFLVSFYNNEISEKSEIFDDQFSVERPDGSNFTLKIRSTKLEDSAMYFCASSPGLAGGKDEQYFGPGTRLTVT.

In its sample, this clone was seen many times. The read is 3 residues too short to cover the CDR3 end, so that end is filled in from the germline J gene. The chain is built from TRBV14 and TRBJ1-6; 8 bases line up with TRBD1. Germline V gene sequence: CDR1 SGHDN, CDR2 FVKESK. With 2 bases clipped from V and 0 bases from J, the junction kept 3 bases outside the gene matches. This CDR3 has 17 residues. CDR3 bases read: TGTGCCAGCAGCCAACGGACAGGGAGCTCCTATAATTCACCC. Its protein is CASSQRTGSSYNSP. The whole CDR3 protein reads CASSQRTGSSYNSPLHF.

This clone has at least ten counts. The CDR3 is cut off 3 residues early in the read; its end comes from the germline J gene. V gene TRBV5-4 combines with J gene TRBJ2-2; D is possibly TRBD1 (5 bases). V lost 1 base and J lost 6, with 16 bases in between. The CDR3 totals 16 residues. Germline-derived CDR1 and CDR2 are SGHNT and YYREEE (reference sequence). The CDR3 is CASSLRPGLISGELFF. CDR3 bases read: TGTGCCAGCAGCTTGCGTCCAGGGTTGATCTCCGGGGAG.

This clone appeared many times. The CDR3 extends 3 residues past the end of the read, so its final part is completed from the germline J gene. V is TRBV5-1 and J is TRBJ1-1, with D possibly being TRBD1 (5 bases). The CDR3 contains 13 residues. Deletions cut 4 bases from V and 3 bases from J, with 10 bases between. Looked up from germline, CDR1 is SGHRS and CDR2 is YFSETQ. Partial CDR3 DNA: TGCGCCAGCAGCGCAGGGCGCGACACTGAA. It is translated as CASSAGRDTE. Given in full, the CDR3 is CASSAGRDTEAFF.

This clone was recorded many times. The read ends 3 residues early relative to the CDR3; the germline J gene fills the gap. The rearrangement uses TRBV19 and TRBJ2-1; TRBD2 agrees at 13 bases. The length of the CDR3 is 15 residues. Germline assignment: CDR1 LNHDA and CDR2 SQIVND (reference sequence). V lost 4 bases to trimming and J lost 9 bases; unmatched junction nucleotides: 6. The CDR3: CASSKPTSGGSEQFF. CDR3 DNA, as far as it was read: TGTGCCAGTAGTAAACCGACTAGCGGGGGGAGTGAG.

This clone was observed at least ten times. The sequenced fragment ends 3 residues before the CDR3 boundary, so the rest is inferred from the germline J gene. The chain has TRBV30 and TRBJ1-2; the D gene is possibly TRBD1 (6 bases). The CDR3 consists of 14 residues. The V gene's germline CDR1 is GTSNPN and CDR2 SVGIG (reference sequence). V lost 1 base, J lost 7 bases, and 16 bases lay in between. This CDR3 reads CAWSEASGGVGYTF. Partial CDR3 DNA: TGTGCCTGGAGTGAGGCGTCGGGGGGCGTTGGC.